Listed below are T cell receptor beta chains from one sample, sequenced in a study of lymphopenia after photon versus proton radiotherapy. Libraries were prepared by immunoSEQ multiplex PCR; TCRdb keeps only in-frame clonotypes and omits some of them. The sample lists tens of thousands of clones, about 83% occurring once. The sequenced sample was peripheral blood, obtained from a patient treated with photon-based radiotherapy. The receptors here all came from a man aged 45-65 years with gastric cancer. Each CDR3 is given with its conserved first and last residue. D genes are given only for firm matches. Clone size is given for some rows only: seen once, a few or many times, or a class if the clone is expanded.

CDR3 DNA,CDR3 protein,J gene,clone size,D gene,V gene
TGTGCCAGCTCACCGGCAGTCACCTCCTACGAGCAGTACTTC,CASSPAVTSYEQYF,TRBJ2-7,few,-,TRBV18
TGTGCCAGCAGTCCCCCCAGTGCAAGCACAGATACGCAGTATTTT,CASSPPSASTDTQYF,TRBJ2-3,-,-,TRBV28
TGTGCCAGCATCGGCAGGCTTGGAGCTTCACCCCTCCACTTT,CASIGRLGASPLHF,TRBJ1-6,-,-,TRBV27
TGTGCCAGCAATCCGGGACAGGGGAGTGAAAAACTGTTTTTT,CASNPGQGSEKLFF,TRBJ1-4,few,TRBD1,TRBV7-9
TGTGCCAGCAGCCCCTGGACTAGCGGGAGGAACTATGAGCAGTTCTTC,CASSPWTSGRNYEQFF,TRBJ2-1,-,TRBD2,TRBV7-2
TGTGCCAGCAGCTTATCCGCGCAGACACTCGACCTCTACGAGCAGTACTTC,CASSLSAQTLDLYEQYF,TRBJ2-7,-,-,TRBV11-3
TGTGCCAGCAGTTCTAACTATGGCTACACCTTC,CASSSNYGYTF,TRBJ1-2,-,-,TRBV28
TGTGCCAGCAGTGCGGTAGACAGGTTAGCGGGCACTGAAGCTTTCTTT,CASSAVDRLAGTEAFF,TRBJ1-1,-,-,TRBV6-4
TGTGCCAGCAGTTCGACAGGTACAGGGAGATCACCCCTCCACTTT,CASSSTGTGRSPLHF,TRBJ1-6,-,-,TRBV28
TGTGCCAGCAGATTGGACAGGGCTAGGGGCTACACCTTC,CASRLDRARGYTF,TRBJ1-2,-,TRBD1,TRBV6-5
TGTGCCAGCAGCTTGCGGCAGCTCTATGGCTACACCTTC,CASSLRQLYGYTF,TRBJ1-2,-,-,TRBV7-8
TGTGCCAGCAGTTACATTAGGACAGGGGGAAACTATGGCTACACCTTC,CASSYIRTGGNYGYTF,TRBJ1-2,-,TRBD1,TRBV6-5
TGTGCCAGCAGTAGCGCTAGCTCCTACAATGAGCAGTTCTTC,CASSSASSYNEQFF,TRBJ2-1,-,-,TRBV6-1
TGTGCCAGCAGGACTTCTACCCTAGCGGGAGAGGGGCAGTTCTTC,CASRTSTLAGEGQFF,TRBJ2-1,-,TRBD2,TRBV28
TGTGCCAGCAGTTACGCAGGGGGCACTGAAGCTTTCTTT,CASSYAGGTEAFF,TRBJ1-1,-,TRBD1,TRBV6-6
TGTGCCATCAGTGACCCAGGACAGGCCAAAGATACGCAGTATTTT,CAISDPGQAKDTQYF,TRBJ2-3,-,TRBD1,TRBV10-3
TGTGCCAGCAGCCCTGGGACTAGCGGCGTACCTTACCTTTACAATGAGCAGTTCTTC,CASSPGTSGVPYLYNEQFF,TRBJ2-1,-,TRBD2,TRBV7-2
TGCGCCAGCAGCCCGAGCCTAGCGGTCGCGTACAATGAGCAGTTCTTC,CASSPSLAVAYNEQFF,TRBJ2-1,-,TRBD2,TRBV4-1
TGTGCCAGCAGAGGGGATTACTACGAGCAGTACTTC,CASRGDYYEQYF,TRBJ2-7,-,-,TRBV27
TGTGCCAGCAGTTTACGAGGCTTCGGGGCCTCACACAATGAGCAGTTCTTC,CASSLRGFGASHNEQFF,TRBJ2-1,-,-,TRBV28
TGTGCCAGCAGCCCCGCCAACTACGAGCAGTACTTC,CASSPANYEQYF,TRBJ2-7,-,-,TRBV14
TGTGCCAGTAGTATGGGTCAGAGGCCCAATCAGCCCCAGCATTTT,CASSMGQRPNQPQHF,TRBJ1-5,-,-,TRBV19
TGTGCCAGCAGTGTCGGGTTGGGAGAGACCCAGTACTTC,CASSVGLGETQYF,TRBJ2-5,once,-,TRBV6-1
TGTGCCAGCAGTGGACAGGTGGGGTACGAGCAGTACTTC,CASSGQVGYEQYF,TRBJ2-7,-,TRBD1,TRBV28
TGCAGCGCCGGTCGAGCGGGAGTTGAGCAGTTCTTC,CSAGRAGVEQFF,TRBJ2-1,few,TRBD2,TRBV29-1
TGTGCCAGTCGACAGGGTTTCGCCGGGGAGCTGTTTTTT,CASRQGFAGELFF,TRBJ2-2,few,TRBD1,TRBV19
TGTGCCAGCTCACCAGACAGGGTTGTCGAAAAACTGTTTTTT,CASSPDRVVEKLFF,TRBJ1-4,-,TRBD1,TRBV18
TGTGCCTGGAGTAAGGGGGCCACCGGGGAGCTGTTTTTT,CAWSKGATGELFF,TRBJ2-2,-,TRBD1,TRBV30
TGTGCCAGCTCACCATACGCAGGGGAATATGAGCAGTTCTTC,CASSPYAGEYEQFF,TRBJ2-1,-,-,TRBV18
TGTGCCAGCAGCCTTTGGACTCTCCGGGGGCAGTACTTC,CASSLWTLRGQYF,TRBJ2-7,-,-,TRBV11-2
TGCGCCAGCAGCTCTCCCGACAGTCTCTATGGCTACACCTTC,CASSSPDSLYGYTF,TRBJ1-2,-,-,TRBV5-1
TGCGCCAGCAGCCAGGTGGGACTAGCGTCAACCTACGAGCAGTACTTC,CASSQVGLASTYEQYF,TRBJ2-7,-,TRBD2,TRBV4-1
TGTGCCAGCAGGTATACAGGGATTCAGCCCCAGCATTTT,CASRYTGIQPQHF,TRBJ1-5,-,-,TRBV2
TGTGCCAGCAGCCCGGGGATACGCTACGAGCAGTACTTC,CASSPGIRYEQYF,TRBJ2-7,-,-,TRBV7-2
TGTGCCAGCCGTCGGACAGGGTTTACAGATACGCAGTATTTT,CASRRTGFTDTQYF,TRBJ2-3,-,TRBD1,TRBV25-1
TGTGCCAGCAGTTCCCCCCTGGGACAGGCTAACTATGGCTACACCTTC,CASSSPLGQANYGYTF,TRBJ1-2,once,TRBD1,TRBV28
TGCGCCAGCTCAGGATCTGAGAACACTGAAGCTTTCTTT,CASSGSENTEAFF,TRBJ1-1,-,-,TRBV5-1
TGTGCCAGCAGCCGATCCACCGTTAGCACAGATACGCAGTATTTT,CASSRSTVSTDTQYF,TRBJ2-3,-,-,TRBV7-2
TGTGCCAGCGGGACACCGGAATTATACGAGCAGTACTTC,CASGTPELYEQYF,TRBJ2-7,-,-,TRBV6-1